This T cell receptor beta chain was sequenced in a study of shared clonotypes between healthy human individuals. The CDR3 consists of 14 residues. Germline-derived CDR1 and CDR2 are GTSNPN and SVGIG (reference sequence). V shed 3 bases and J 3 bases; nucleotides not matched to a gene: 4. The table came from immunoSEQ multiplex PCR; TCRdb's copy has only in-frame clones and leaves some out. Here the sample spans 490,000 or so clones, roughly 85% being singletons. The study drew its donors from healthy HIV-negative adults without recent acute infections or vaccinations. The receptor was derived from a woman aged 40 to 50 in good health. Some clones in this sample may be carry-over from other donors' samples. The sequencing input was PBMCs. The rearrangement joins TRBV30 to TRBJ1-4; 7 nucleotides match TRBD1. For the CDR3, the DNA is TGTGCCTGGAGGGTCGGGACAGCTAATGAAAAACTGTTTTTT. This encodes CAWRVGTANEKLFF.